This T cell receptor beta chain was sequenced for a study of shared clonotypes between healthy human individuals. Study results and caveats: There were few donors, and this limited the genetic and exposure-history diversity represented.

Trimming took off 5 bases at V and 6 bases at J, with 12 bases between the two ends. CDR1 KGHSH and CDR2 LQKENI come from the germline V gene. The CDR3 is made up of 13 amino acids. Donors were healthy HIV-negative adults without recently reported acute infections or vaccinations. Across several immunoSEQ plates, the genomic DNA of each subset was split evenly. It was around 300 ng DNA, around 30,000 T cell genomes, that went into each replicate PCR of unsorted PBMC. Data came from immunoSEQ multiplex PCR; TCRdb stores just in-frame clones and leaves some out. The sample lists 520,000 or so clones, less than 85% occurring once. A note on this clone: Antigen specificity is unknown.

The rearrangement joins TRBV18 to TRBJ2-3, with D tentatively TRBD1 (5 bases). This TCR derives from a woman aged 40 to 49 in good health. Some clones in this sample may be carry-over from other donors' samples. Sequenced material: PBMCs. Here the CDR3 DNA reads TGTGCCAGCTCAATCCAGGGCAGGGATACGCAGTATTTT. Translation gives CASSIQGRDTQYF. Based on the CDR3 plus reference TRBV18 and TRBJ2-3, the full variable domain is NAGVMQNPRHLVRRRGQEARLRCSPMKGHSHVYWYRQLPEEGLKFMVYLQKENIIDESGMPKERFSAEFPKEGPSILRIQQVVRGDSAAYFCASSIQGRDTQYFGPGTRLTVL.